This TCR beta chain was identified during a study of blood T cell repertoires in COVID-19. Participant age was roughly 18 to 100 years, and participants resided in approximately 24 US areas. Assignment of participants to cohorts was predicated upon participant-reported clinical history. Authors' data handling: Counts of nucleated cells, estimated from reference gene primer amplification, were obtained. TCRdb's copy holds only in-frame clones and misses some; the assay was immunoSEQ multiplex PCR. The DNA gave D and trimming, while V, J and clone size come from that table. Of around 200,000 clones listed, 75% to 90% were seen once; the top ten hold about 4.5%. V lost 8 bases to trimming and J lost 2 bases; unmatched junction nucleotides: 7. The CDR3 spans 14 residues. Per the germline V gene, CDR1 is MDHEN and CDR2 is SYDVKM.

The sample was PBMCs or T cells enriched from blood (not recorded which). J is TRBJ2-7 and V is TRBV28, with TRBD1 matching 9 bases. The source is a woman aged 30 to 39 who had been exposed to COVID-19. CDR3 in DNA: TGTGCCAGCGTGGGACAGGGAGACACCTACGAGCAGTACTTC. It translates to CASVGQGDTYEQYF.